This TCR beta chain was obtained from a study of blood T cell repertoires in COVID-19. The germline CDR1 and CDR2 sequences are LNHDA and SQIVND (reference sequence). The CDR3 has 15 residues. Trimming left V 6 bases short and J 0 bases short, with 13 bases between. Authors' analysis steps: Quantification of nucleated cells was approximated via reference gene primer amplification. Only in-frame clones appear in the TCRdb table, and some are missing; sequencing was by immunoSEQ multiplex PCR. That table is the source of V, J and clone size, and D and trimming were worked out from the DNA. The sample comprises about 220,000 clones, 65% to 85% of which are singletons, and about 13% rests with the top ten.

The source of this sequence is a human donor in a cohort sampled during active COVID-19. Sequencing input: peripheral blood. The rearrangement uses TRBV19 and TRBJ2-3, with a weak D call TRBD1 (5 bases). This CDR3 reads CASRKTVSSTDTQYF. CDR3 DNA sequence: TGTGCCAGTAGGAAGACAGTCTCTAGCACAGATACGCAGTATTTT.